The next 26 T cell receptor beta chains were all read from a single sample in a study of T-cell reconstitution after alpha-beta-depleted transplantation in children. For TCRbeta, the library was prepared with unique molecular identifiers. One entry per CDR3 protein, called by TCRdb with MiXCR from the PCR reads. The repertoire includes 170,000 or so distinct CDR3 sequences, roughly 6.8% of them detected once, and 3% to 3.5% sits in the top ten. The sequencing here drew on PBMCs from the stem cell graft donor, taken from the stem cell graft. These receptor sequences come from a human donor who donated a stem cell graft to a child with Wiskott-Aldrich syndrome.

This clonotype has at least ten counts. This chain uses TRBV5-1 with TRBJ1-1; TRBD1 agrees at 7 bases. From germline, CDR1 is SGHRS and CDR2 YFSETQ. V lost 4 bases to trimming and J lost 2 bases; unmatched junction nucleotides: 11. This CDR3 contains 16 residues. The CDR3 spells CASSPHEGGLNTEAFF. The DNA of the CDR3 is TGCGCCAGCAGCCCCCATGAAGGGGGCCTTAACACTGAAGCTTTCTTT.

The chain employs TRBV5-1 and TRBJ2-2; no clear D. The CDR3 has 14 amino acids. Germline values: CDR1 SGHRS, CDR2 YFSETQ. Deletions cut 4 bases from V and 6 bases from J, with 13 bases between. The chain's CDR3 is CASSPAAEAGELFF. CDR3 nucleotide sequence: TGCGCCAGCAGCCCGGCCGCTGAGGCCGGGGAGCTGTTTTTT.

This clonotype showed up many times. The chain combines TRBV5-6 with TRBJ2-5; 10 bases agree with TRBD2. J gave up 1 base and V 2 bases, and 5 bases lay outside the gene matches. Germline V gene lookup returns CDR1 SGHDT and CDR2 YYEEEE. The length of the CDR3 is 16 residues. The CDR3: CASSLGLAEIQETQYF. As DNA, the CDR3 is TGTGCCAGCAGCTTAGGACTAGCGGAAATCCAAGAGACCCAGTACTTC.

There are many counts of this clonotype. The rearrangement links TRBV5-1 to TRBJ2-5, with D possibly TRBD2 on 5 matching bases. V was shortened by 0 bases and J by 4 bases, with 10 bases between the two germline ends. This CDR3 is built from 14 residues. Looked up from germline, CDR1 is SGHRS and CDR2 is YFSETQ. The CDR3 region has the DNA TGCGCCAGCAGCTTGGATCCCAGCGGAGAGACCCAGTACTTC. It translates to CASSLDPSGETQYF.

This clonotype has at least ten counts. The chain uses TRBV28 and TRBJ1-1; D is unclear. Trimming took 8 bases from V and 8 from J, leaving 15 bases between them. Germline values: CDR1 MDHEN, CDR2 SYDVKM. The CDR3 is made up of 12 amino acids. CDR3 sequence: CASRPGLSEAFF. CDR3 sequence (DNA): TGTGCCAGCCGGCCCGGGCTGTCGGAAGCTTTCTTT.

This clonotype was picked up many times. V usage is TRBV5-1 and J usage is TRBJ2-1; 7 nucleotides line up with TRBD1. J lost 5 bases, V lost 4 bases, and 3 bases had no gene match. The germline CDR1 and CDR2 sequences are SGHRS and YFSETQ. CDR3 length: 13 amino acids. The CDR3 nucleotides are TGCGCCAGCAGCATAGACAGGGACAATGAGCAGTTCTTC. This gives the protein CASSIDRDNEQFF.

This clonotype was seen at least ten times. The chain has TRBV27 and TRBJ2-2, with a weak D call TRBD2 (6 bases). Per the germline V gene, CDR1 is MNHEY and CDR2 is SMNVEV (reference sequence). This CDR3 is built from 17 residues. V shed 6 bases and J shed 6 bases, with 23 bases lying between them. The DNA of the CDR3 is TGTGCCAGCAGCCGCCTCGGCGGTGGGACTGGGGCCGGGGAGCTGTTTTTT. Translating gives CASSRLGGGTGAGELFF.

This clonotype was detected ten times or more. The chain is built from TRBV20-1 and TRBJ2-1; D unclear. The germline V gene encodes CDR1 DFQATT and CDR2 SNEGSKA (reference sequence). The CDR3 covers 11 residues. Trimming pared 3 bases from V and 8 bases from J, leaving 8 bases between. As DNA, the CDR3 is TGCAGTGCTAGTCCCTTTGATGAGCAGTTCTTC. This translates into CSASPFDEQFF.

This clonotype was observed at least ten times. V and J are TRBV5-1 and TRBJ2-1; the D gene is possibly TRBD1 (5 bases). The germline V gene encodes CDR1 SGHRS and CDR2 YFSETQ. Trimming stripped 1 base from V and 5 bases from J, with 16 bases between. The CDR3 contains 16 residues. Written as DNA, the CDR3 is TGCGCCAGCAGCTTGAAACGACAGACCTGGGACAATGAGCAGTTCTTC. Its translation: CASSLKRQTWDNEQFF.

This clonotype was found many times. V usage is TRBV11-2 and J usage is TRBJ2-1, with a tentative D call TRBD2 (6 bases). V gave up 1 base and J gave up 8 bases, with 6 bases separating them. Germline V gives CDR1 SGHAT, CDR2 FQNNGV. The CDR3 is 12 amino acids. The CDR3 nucleotides read TGTGCCAGCAGCTTAGTAGCGGATGAGCAGTTCTTC. It yields the protein CASSLVADEQFF.

This clonotype was counted many times. This chain uses TRBV19 with TRBJ2-3; weak D call: TRBD2 (5 bases). The CDR3 is 18 amino acids. V lost 7 bases, J lost 3 bases, and 26 bases lay in between. Germline V gives CDR1 LNHDA, CDR2 SQIVND (reference sequence). The CDR3 is CASIHPFFPGLLTDTQYF. CDR3 sequence (DNA): TGTGCCAGTATTCATCCGTTTTTCCCCGGACTGTTAACAGATACGCAGTATTTT.

The chain couples TRBV5-1 to TRBJ1-2; no clear D gene. The CDR3 extends over 17 amino acids. Germline values: CDR1 SGHRS, CDR2 YFSETQ. V lost 0 bases, J lost 2 bases, and 17 bases lay in between. The CDR3 loop reads CASSLEGFPMGNYGYTF. The CDR3 DNA sequence: TGCGCCAGCAGCTTGGAGGGATTCCCCATGGGGAACTATGGCTACACCTTC.

This clonotype occurred many times. The rearrangement links TRBV4-2 to TRBJ1-2; TRBD1 agrees at 12 bases. The germline CDR1 and CDR2 sequences are LGHNA and YNFKEQ. The length of the CDR3 is 19 residues. With 4 bases clipped from V and 0 bases from J, the junction kept 12 bases outside the gene matches. CDR3 sequence (DNA): TGTGCCAGCAGCCGCTTACACCGGGACAGGGGGCGACCTAACTATGGCTACACCTTC. Its protein is CASSRLHRDRGRPNYGYTF.

This clonotype showed up just a few times. The CDR3 DNA reads TGTGCCAGCGGCAGGGGCGGGCCGGGCAATGAGCAGTTCTTC. Protein sequence: CASGRGGPGNEQFF. The chain is built from TRBV2 and TRBJ2-1; D is perhaps TRBD1 (6 bases). Per the germline V gene, CDR1 is SNHLY and CDR2 is FYNNEI. This CDR3 has 14 amino acids. V shed 8 bases and J shed 6 bases, with 17 bases lying between them. Supplemented by reference TRBV2 and TRBJ2-1, the full variable domain reads EPEVTQTPSHQVTQMGQEVILRCVPISNHLYFYWYRQILGQKVEFLVSFYNNEISEKSEIFDDQFSVERPDGSNFTLKIRSTKLEDSAMYFCASGRGGPGNEQFFGPGTRLTVL.

This clonotype was seen ten or more times. The J gene is TRBJ1-5, the V gene TRBV6-1; possible D gene TRBD1, 6 bases. From germline, CDR1 is MNHNS and CDR2 SASEGT. Deletions cut 5 bases from V and 3 bases from J, with 14 bases between. This CDR3 is 15 amino acids long. The CDR3, as DNA: TGTGCCAGCAGTCTCATGGACAGTCCCAATCAGCCCCAGCATTTT. Protein: CASSLMDSPNQPQHF.

This clonotype came up many times. The chain is built from TRBV29-1 and TRBJ2-7; TRBD1 matches at 7 bases. With V trimmed by 5 bases and J by 5 bases, 6 bases remained unmatched. Per germline, CDR1 SQVTM and CDR2 ANQGSEA. CDR3 size: 12 residues. This chain's CDR3 is CSVRQGSHEQYF. In DNA, the CDR3 is TGCAGCGTTCGACAGGGTTCCCACGAGCAGTACTTC.

This clonotype was seen ten or more times. The V call is TRBV10-2, the J call TRBJ1-2, with D perhaps TRBD1 (5 bases). The CDR3 totals 15 residues. The V end was cut by 0 bases, the J end by 2 bases, with 10 bases between. The germline V gene encodes CDR1 WSHSY and CDR2 SAAADI. CDR3 region: CASSESYAGNYGYTF. CDR3 coding DNA: TGCGCCAGCAGTGAGTCTTATGCAGGGAACTATGGCTACACCTTC.

V is TRBV5-1 and J is TRBJ1-1; D is uncertain. The CDR3 length is 16 residues. Germline loops: CDR1 SGHRS, CDR2 YFSETQ. V lost 0 bases, J lost 0 bases, and 12 bases lay in between. The CDR3 nucleotides read TGCGCCAGCAGCTTGGGGGCAGGTAACATGAACACTGAAGCTTTCTTT. Its translation: CASSLGAGNMNTEAFF.

This clonotype was seen at least ten times. This sequence joins TRBV5-1 and TRBJ1-2, with unresolved D. Trimming took 2 bases from V and 4 from J, leaving 12 bases between them. Per germline, CDR1 SGHRS and CDR2 YFSETQ. This CDR3 has 14 amino acids. The CDR3 DNA sequence: TGCGCCAGCAGCTTTGATGCGGGCGGCTATGGCTACACCTTC. Its protein product is CASSFDAGGYGYTF.

The rearrangement links TRBV25-1 to TRBJ1-1; D call uncertain. CDR1 is MGHDK and CDR2 is SYGVNS in the germline V gene. This CDR3 region has 14 residues. Deletions cut 3 bases from V and 4 bases from J, with 12 bases between. CDR3 DNA sequence: TGTGCCAGCAGTGATTGGAAGGCCGGCACTGAAGCTTTCTTT. It codes for CASSDWKAGTEAFF.

The chain uses TRBV3-1 and TRBJ2-7; no reliable D call. V lost 4 bases and J 3 bases, leaving 13 bases between the germline ends. This CDR3 has 14 residues. Germline loops: CDR1 LGHDT, CDR2 YNNKEL (reference sequence). CDR3 amino acids: CASSLRVMGYEQYF. The CDR3 region has the DNA TGTGCCAGCAGCCTCCGGGTGATGGGCTACGAGCAGTACTTC.

This clonotype was seen ten or more times. The rearrangement links TRBV5-5 to TRBJ1-5; 8 bases match TRBD1. Trimming took 4 bases from V and 3 from J; bases not matched to a gene: 9. The CDR3 extends over 16 amino acids. Germline V gene data show CDR1 as SGHKS and CDR2 as YYEKEE (reference sequence). Here the CDR3 DNA reads TGTGCCAGCAGCCGTTCCGGACAGGGTTACAATCAGCCCCAGCATTTT. It specifies CASSRSGQGYNQPQHF.

This clonotype came up many times. The chain uses TRBV7-9 and TRBJ2-1, with D possibly TRBD2 on 6 matching bases. With 8 bases removed from V and 3 bases from J, the gap between germline ends came to 17 bases. The CDR3 runs to 15 residues. CDR1 and CDR2 from the germline V gene are SEHNR and FQNEAQ (reference sequence). In nucleotides, the CDR3 is TGTGCCAGCGCACCACGGGGAGGCCTCTACAATGAGCAGTTCTTC. Translated, it gives CASAPRGGLYNEQFF.

The chain carries TRBV20-1 and TRBJ1-1, with D perhaps TRBD1 (5 bases). This CDR3 spans 13 amino acids. The ends were cut back, 7 bases at V and 5 bases at J, with 17 bases in the middle. The V gene's germline CDR1 is DFQATT and CDR2 SNEGSKA (reference sequence). CDR3 protein: CSVRMGLKTEAFF. Here the CDR3 DNA reads TGCAGTGTCCGGATGGGGCTTAAAACTGAAGCTTTCTTT.

This clonotype appeared a few times. V gene TRBV7-6 combines with J gene TRBJ2-7; 8 bases line up with TRBD2. Germline values: CDR1 SGHVS, CDR2 FNYEAQ. The J segment lost 1 base and the V segment lost 4 bases, leaving 3 bases of the junction unmatched. The CDR3 totals 14 residues. CDR3 residues: CASSSGGGSYEQYF. In nucleotides, the CDR3 is TGTGCCAGCAGCTCGGGGGGGGGTTCCTACGAGCAGTACTTC.

This clonotype showed up many times. The chain has TRBV7-2 and TRBJ2-7; 10 bases align to TRBD1. The CDR3 consists of 17 residues. Looked up from germline, CDR1 is SGHTA and CDR2 is FQGNSA. After removal of 2 bases from V and 3 bases from J, the junction contained 10 bases not matched to a gene. The CDR3 here is CASSLPRTGGSLYEQYF. The CDR3 bases are TGTGCCAGCAGCTTACCCCGGACAGGGGGAAGCCTCTACGAGCAGTACTTC.